In this sample, the clone carrying this TCR beta chain turned up a few times. Antigen unknown. The TCRbeta library incorporated unique molecular identifiers. TCRdb used MiXCR to reprocess the PCR reads, holding one entry per CDR3 protein. The sample has 300,000 to 400,000 distinct CDR3 sequences; approximately 23% are singletons. The sample comes from a study of T-cell reconstitution after alpha-beta-depleted transplantation in children. Study-level results: Alpha-beta T cells present about two months after transplant were reported to originate from several hundred expanded graft clones. There were some patients whose high TCRbeta diversity at day 60 came from surviving recipient T cells and thymic progenitors. A year post-transplant, T-cell counts and diversity derived mostly from newly produced T cells.

The V gene's germline CDR1 is LGHNA and CDR2 YNFKEQ. This CDR3 comprises 18 residues. The V and J ends lost 0 bases and 6 bases respectively, with 22 bases between them. The sample was PBMCs, mostly from graft donor cells, taken 180 days after TCRalphabeta/CD19-depleted stem cell transplant. The sequence was collected from a male patient aged 10 to 17 who had a stem cell transplant for acute lymphoblastic leukemia, so the T cells may come from the graft donor. This rearrangement joins TRBV4-2 to TRBJ2-3, with D possibly matching TRBD2 (6 bases). CDR3 nucleotides: TGTGCCAGCAGCCAAGATGGGGGACGACGGACGGGGAGGGATACGCAGTATTTT. Translation gives CASSQDGGRRTGRDTQYF.